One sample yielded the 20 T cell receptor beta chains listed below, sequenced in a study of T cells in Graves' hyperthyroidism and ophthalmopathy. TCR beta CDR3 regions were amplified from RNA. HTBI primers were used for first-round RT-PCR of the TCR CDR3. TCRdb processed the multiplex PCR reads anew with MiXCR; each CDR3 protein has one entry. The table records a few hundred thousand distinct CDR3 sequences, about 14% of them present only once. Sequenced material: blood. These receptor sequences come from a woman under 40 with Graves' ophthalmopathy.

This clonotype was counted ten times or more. The CDR3 DNA sequence: TGCAGTGCTCCTAAGGGGGAGACCCAGTACTTC. Its protein is CSAPKGETQYF. The chain combines TRBV20-1 with TRBJ2-5, with D perhaps matching TRBD1 (5 bases). The V end lost 5 bases, the J end lost 5 bases, and 9 bases lay between the germline ends. This CDR3 has 11 residues. Germline CDR1 DFQATT, CDR2 SNEGSKA (reference sequence).

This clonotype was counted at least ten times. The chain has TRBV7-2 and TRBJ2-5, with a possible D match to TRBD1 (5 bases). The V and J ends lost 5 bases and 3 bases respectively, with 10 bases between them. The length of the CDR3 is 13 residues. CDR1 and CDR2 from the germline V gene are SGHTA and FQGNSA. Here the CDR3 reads CASSGFREETQYF. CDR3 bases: TGTGCCAGCAGCGGATTCAGGGAAGAGACCCAGTACTTC.

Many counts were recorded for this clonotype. This chain's CDR3 is CASGGTGNGELFF. CDR3 bases: TGTGCCAGCGGTGGAACGGGGAACGGGGAGCTGTTTTTT. This rearrangement joins TRBV12-3 or TRBV12-4 to TRBJ2-2; perhaps TRBD2 as D (5 bases). CDR3 length: 13 amino acids. V was pared by 8 bases and J by 7 bases, with 14 bases between.

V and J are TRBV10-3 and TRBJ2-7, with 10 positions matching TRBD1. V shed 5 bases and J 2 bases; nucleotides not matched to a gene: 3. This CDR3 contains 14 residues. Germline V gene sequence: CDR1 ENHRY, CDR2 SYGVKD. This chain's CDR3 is CAISPGQGTYEQYF. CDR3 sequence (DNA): TGTGCCATCAGTCCGGGACAGGGGACCTACGAGCAGTACTTC.

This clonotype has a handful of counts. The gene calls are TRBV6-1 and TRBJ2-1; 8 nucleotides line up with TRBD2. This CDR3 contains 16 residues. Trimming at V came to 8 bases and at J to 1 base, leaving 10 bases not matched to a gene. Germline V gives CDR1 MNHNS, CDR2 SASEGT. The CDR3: CASGMGRGGSYNEQFF. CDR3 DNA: TGTGCCAGCGGAATGGGACGGGGGGGATCCTACAATGAGCAGTTCTTC.

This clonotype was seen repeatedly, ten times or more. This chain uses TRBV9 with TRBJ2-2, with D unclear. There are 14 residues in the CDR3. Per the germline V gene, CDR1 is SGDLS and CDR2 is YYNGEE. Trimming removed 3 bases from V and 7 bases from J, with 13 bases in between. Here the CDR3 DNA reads TGTGCCAGCAGCGAATCCACCTCACACGGGGAGCTGTTTTTT. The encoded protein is CASSESTSHGELFF.

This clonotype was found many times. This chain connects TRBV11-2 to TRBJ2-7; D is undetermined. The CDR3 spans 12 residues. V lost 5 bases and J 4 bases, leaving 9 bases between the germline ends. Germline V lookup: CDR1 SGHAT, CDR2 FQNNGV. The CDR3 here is CASSRNGYEQYF. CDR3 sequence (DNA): TGTGCCAGCAGCCGGAATGGTTACGAGCAGTACTTC.

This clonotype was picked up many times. The CDR3 is CASSLALQSRGTGELFF. In nucleotides, the CDR3 is TGTGCCAGCAGCCTAGCTCTCCAGTCGCGAGGCACCGGGGAGCTGTTTTTT. The chain couples TRBV11-2 to TRBJ2-2; tentative D call: TRBD2 (5 bases). This CDR3 has 17 residues. Per the germline V gene, CDR1 is SGHAT and CDR2 is FQNNGV. V was clipped by 5 bases and J by 4 bases, with 20 bases between them.

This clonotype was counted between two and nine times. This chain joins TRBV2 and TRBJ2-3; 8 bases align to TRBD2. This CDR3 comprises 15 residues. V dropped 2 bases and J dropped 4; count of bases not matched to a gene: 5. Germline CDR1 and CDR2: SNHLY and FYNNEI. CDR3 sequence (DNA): TGTGCCAGCAGTGAAAGGACTAGCTCGCCAGATACGCAGTATTTT. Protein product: CASSERTSSPDTQYF.

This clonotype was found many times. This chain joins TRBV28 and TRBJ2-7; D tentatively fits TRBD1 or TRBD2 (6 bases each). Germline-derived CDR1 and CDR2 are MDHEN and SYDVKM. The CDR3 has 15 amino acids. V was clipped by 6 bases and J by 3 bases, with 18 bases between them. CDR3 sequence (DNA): TGTGCCAGCAGCCTCAAGAGGGGGGTTATCTACGAGCAGTACTTC. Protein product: CASSLKRGVIYEQYF. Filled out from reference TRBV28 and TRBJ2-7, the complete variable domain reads DVKVTQSSRYLVKRTGEKVFLECVQDMDHENMFWYRQDPGLGLRLIYFSYDVKMKEKGDIPEGYSVSREKKERFSLILESASTNQTSMYLCASSLKRGVIYEQYFGPGTRLTVT.

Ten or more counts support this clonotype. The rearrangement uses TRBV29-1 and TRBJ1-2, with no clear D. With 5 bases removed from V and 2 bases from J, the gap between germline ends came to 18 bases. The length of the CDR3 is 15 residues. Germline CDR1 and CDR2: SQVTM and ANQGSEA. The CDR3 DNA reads TGCAGCGTTCCAACGGATCAGCGCACCAACTATGGCTACACCTTC. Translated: CSVPTDQRTNYGYTF.

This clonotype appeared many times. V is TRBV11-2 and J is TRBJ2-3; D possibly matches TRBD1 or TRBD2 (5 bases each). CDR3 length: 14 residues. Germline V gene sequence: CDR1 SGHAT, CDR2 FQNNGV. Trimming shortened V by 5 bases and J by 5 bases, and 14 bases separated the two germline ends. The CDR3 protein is CASSPATRGDTQYF. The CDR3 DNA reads TGTGCCAGCAGCCCAGCCACTAGGGGAGATACGCAGTATTTT. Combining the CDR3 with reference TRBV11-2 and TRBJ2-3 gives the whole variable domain EAGVAQSPRYKIIEKRQSVAFWCNPISGHATLYWYQQILGQGPKLLIQFQNNGVVDDSQLPKDRFSAERLKGVDSTLKIQPAKLEDSAVYLCASSPATRGDTQYFGPGTRLTVL.

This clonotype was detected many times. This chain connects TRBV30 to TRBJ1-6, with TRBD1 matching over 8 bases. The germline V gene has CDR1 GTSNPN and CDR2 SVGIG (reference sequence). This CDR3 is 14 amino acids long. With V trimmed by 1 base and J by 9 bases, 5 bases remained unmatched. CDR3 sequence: CAWSGLTGGSPLHF. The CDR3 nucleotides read TGTGCCTGGAGTGGTCTAACAGGGGGTTCACCCCTCCACTTT.

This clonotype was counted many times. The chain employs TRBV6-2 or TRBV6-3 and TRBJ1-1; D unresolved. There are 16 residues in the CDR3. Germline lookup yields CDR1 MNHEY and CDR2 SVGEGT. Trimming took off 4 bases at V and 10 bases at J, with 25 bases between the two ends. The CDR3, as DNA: TGTGCCAGCAGTTTCTCCCAGGTTCGGATGCTACGGGTAGCTTTCTTT. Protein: CASSFSQVRMLRVAFF.

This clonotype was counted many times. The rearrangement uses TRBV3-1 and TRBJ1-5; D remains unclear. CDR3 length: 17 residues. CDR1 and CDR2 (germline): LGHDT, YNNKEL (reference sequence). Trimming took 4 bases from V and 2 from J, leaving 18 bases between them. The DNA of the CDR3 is TGTGCCAGCAGCCGACCGGGAAGGGAACGAGGCAATCAGCCCCAGCATTTT. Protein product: CASSRPGRERGNQPQHF.

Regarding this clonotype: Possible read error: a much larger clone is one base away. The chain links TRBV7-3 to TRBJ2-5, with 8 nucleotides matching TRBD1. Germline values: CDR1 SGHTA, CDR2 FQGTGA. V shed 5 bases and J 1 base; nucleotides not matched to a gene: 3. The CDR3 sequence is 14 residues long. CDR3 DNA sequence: TGTGCCAGCAGCAGACAGGGGATCCAAGAGACCCAGTACTTC. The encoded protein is CASSRQGIQETQYF.

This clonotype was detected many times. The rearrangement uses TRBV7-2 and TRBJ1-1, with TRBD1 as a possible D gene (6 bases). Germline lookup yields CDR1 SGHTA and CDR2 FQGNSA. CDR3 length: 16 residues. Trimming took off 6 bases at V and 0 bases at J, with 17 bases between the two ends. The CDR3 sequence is CASSYRVQGMNTEAFF. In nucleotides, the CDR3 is TGTGCCAGCAGTTACAGGGTTCAGGGCATGAACACTGAAGCTTTCTTT. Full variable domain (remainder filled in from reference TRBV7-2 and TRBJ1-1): GAGVSQSPSNKVTEKGKDVELRCDPISGHTALYWYRQSLGQGLEFLIYFQGNSAPDKSGLPSDRFSAERTGGSVSTLTIQRTQQEDSAVYLCASSYRVQGMNTEAFFGQGTRLTVV.

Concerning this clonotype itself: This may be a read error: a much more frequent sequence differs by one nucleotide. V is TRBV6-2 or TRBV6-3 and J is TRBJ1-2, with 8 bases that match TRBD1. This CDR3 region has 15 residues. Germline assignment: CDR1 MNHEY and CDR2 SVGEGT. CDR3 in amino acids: CASSYGDRSVYGCTF. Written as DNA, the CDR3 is TGTGCCAGCAGTTATGGGGACAGGTCTGTCTATGGCTGCACCTTC.

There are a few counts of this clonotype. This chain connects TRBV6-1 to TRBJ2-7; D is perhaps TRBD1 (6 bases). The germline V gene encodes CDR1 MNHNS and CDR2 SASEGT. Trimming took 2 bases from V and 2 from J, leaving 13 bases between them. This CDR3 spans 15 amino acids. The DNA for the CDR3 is TGTGCCAGCAGTGAAAGTACAGGGAGCGCCTACGAGCAGTACTTC. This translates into CASSESTGSAYEQYF.

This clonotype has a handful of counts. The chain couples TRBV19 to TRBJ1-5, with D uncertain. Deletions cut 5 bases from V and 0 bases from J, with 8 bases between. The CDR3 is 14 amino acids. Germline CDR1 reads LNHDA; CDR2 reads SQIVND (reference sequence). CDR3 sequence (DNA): TGTGCCAGTAGTCCCCCTTTTAGCAATCAGCCCCAGCATTTT. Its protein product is CASSPPFSNQPQHF.